The present entry profiles one TCR beta chain with its context. The target antigen is unknown. Sequencing in the ViraFEST assay came after antigen-specific CD4+ T cells had been expanded with viral peptide pools, which were used to stimulate PBMC. The authors isolated CD4+ T cells after around nine days of culture. Absence of prior SARS-CoV-2 infection characterized the vaccine recipients, who showed negative nucleocapsid antibodies. Sequenced by immunoSEQ multiplex PCR; TCRdb stores in-frame clones only, minus some. The sample consists of about 65,000 clones, roughly four fifths of them appearing once. The entry originates in a study of vaccination effects on CD4 cells after COVID-19. Germline lookup yields CDR1 GTSNPN and CDR2 SVGIG (reference sequence). The CDR3 contains 14 residues. Trimming left V 0 bases short and J 7 bases short, with 14 bases between.

The clonotype was recovered from a human donor who received a COVID-19 vaccine. This chain uses TRBV30 with TRBJ2-3, with a weak D call TRBD1 (6 bases). The specimen comprised CD4+ T cells from PBMCs cultured with HCoV-NL63 spike peptides, sampled before COVID-19 vaccination. This CDR3 is CAWSVMLGTHTQYF. For the CDR3, the DNA is TGTGCCTGGAGTGTTATGCTCGGGACACATACGCAGTATTTT. Supplemented by reference TRBV30 and TRBJ2-3, the full variable domain reads SQTIHQWPATLVQPVGSPLSLECTVEGTSNPNLYWYRQAAGRGLQLLFYSVGIGQISSEVPQNLSASRPQDRQFILSSKKLLLSDSGFYLCAWSVMLGTHTQYFGPGTRLTVL.